Presented here are 5 T cell receptor beta chains from one specimen sequenced in a study of cytomegalovirus exposure and HLA in healthy donors. The primer mix had 60 Vbeta and 13 Jbeta primers. Measured with immunoSEQ multiplex PCR; TCRdb has only the in-frame clones, and not every one. This table holds approximately 100,000 clones, less than 80% found once. The material sequenced was PBMCs. All receptors derive from a man aged 30 to 45 in good health and CMV-seropositive.

This clone was seen a handful of times. The chain combines TRBV7-9 with TRBJ2-1; 9 bases fit TRBD2. Germline V gene sequence: CDR1 SEHNR, CDR2 FQNEAQ (reference sequence). The length of the CDR3 is 15 residues. The J segment lost 6 bases and the V segment lost 5 bases, leaving 8 bases of the junction unmatched. The CDR3 DNA reads as TGTGCCAGCAGCCTAGAGGGACTAGCATCCAATGAGCAGTTCTTC. It specifies CASSLEGLASNEQFF.

The rearrangement joins TRBV11-3 to TRBJ2-7; a weak D match, TRBD1 (6 bases). This CDR3 has 13 residues. Germline loops: CDR1 SGHNT, CDR2 YENEEA. V was clipped by 4 bases and J by 4 bases, with 11 bases between them. The DNA of the CDR3 is TGTGCCAGCAGCTCCGGACAGCAGTACGAGCAGTACTTC. Protein sequence: CASSSGQQYEQYF.

The genes are TRBV5-1 and TRBJ2-1, with TRBD1 matching over 8 bases. Germline lookup yields CDR1 SGHRS and CDR2 YFSETQ. There are 15 residues in the CDR3. Trimming took 4 bases from V and 0 from J; bases not matched to a gene: 3. CDR3 DNA: TGCGCCAGCAGCACCGGACAGGGCTCCTACAATGAGCAGTTCTTC. Its translation is CASSTGQGSYNEQFF.

Only a few counts were recorded for this clone. Relative to the germline gene, one junction end is altered; a read error may explain this. V is TRBV18 and J is TRBJ1-6; TRBD1 is a possible D gene (5 bases). The CDR3 is 15 amino acids. Germline loops: CDR1 KGHSH, CDR2 LQKENI. CDR3 loop: CTSSPLGRVDSPLHF. The CDR3 DNA reads TGTACCAGCTCACCATTGGGCAGGGTTGATTCACCCCTCCACTTT.

Details on this clone: One end of the junction varies from germline; a read error may be responsible. J is TRBJ1-1 and V is TRBV29-1; the match to TRBD1 covers 8 bases. Germline V gene sequence: CDR1 SQVTM, CDR2 ANQGSEA. The length of the CDR3 is 14 residues. CDR3 nucleotide sequence: TGCAGCGTGGAAGGCCAGGGGGCAATCACTGAAGCTTTCTTT. Translation: CSVEGQGAITEAFF.